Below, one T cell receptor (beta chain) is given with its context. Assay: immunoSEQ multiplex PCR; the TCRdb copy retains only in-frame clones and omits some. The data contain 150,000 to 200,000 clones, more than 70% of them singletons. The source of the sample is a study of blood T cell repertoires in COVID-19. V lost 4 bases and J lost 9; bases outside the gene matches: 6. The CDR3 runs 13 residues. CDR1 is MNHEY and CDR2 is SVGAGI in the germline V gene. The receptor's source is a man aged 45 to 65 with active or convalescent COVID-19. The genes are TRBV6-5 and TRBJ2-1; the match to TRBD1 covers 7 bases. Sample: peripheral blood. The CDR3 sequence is CASSSHRGSEQFF. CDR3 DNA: TGTGCCAGCAGTTCCCACAGGGGTAGTGAGCAGTTCTTC.